One and the same sample provided the 24 T cell receptor beta chains below, sequenced in a study of cytomegalovirus exposure and HLA in healthy donors. Both 60 Vbeta primers and 13 Jbeta primers went into the PCR. Assay: immunoSEQ multiplex PCR; the TCRdb copy retains only in-frame clones and omits some. This sample yields 150,000 to 200,000 clones, of which roughly 87% are seen a single time; more than 0.2% belongs to the top ten. Input material: PBMCs. The receptors shown here come from a girl less than two years old in good health and CMV-seronegative.

V usage is TRBV6-5 and J usage is TRBJ2-2, with 8 bases that match TRBD1. Trimming took 4 bases from V and 1 from J; bases not matched to a gene: 5. In germline, CDR1 is MNHEY, CDR2 SVGAGI. CDR3 length: 16 amino acids. This CDR3 is CASSFPGTGNTGELFF. In nucleotides, the CDR3 is TGTGCCAGCAGTTTCCCCGGGACAGGGAACACCGGGGAGCTGTTTTTT.

This chain uses TRBV5-1 with TRBJ2-5; 7 nucleotides match TRBD1. Trimming cost V 4 bases and J 2 bases; bases outside gene matches: 8. The CDR3 runs 15 residues. Germline V CDR1 and CDR2: SGHRS, YFSETQ. In nucleotides, the CDR3 is TGCGCCAGCAGCCCGGGACAGTATAAACAAGAGACCCAGTACTTC. Its protein product is CASSPGQYKQETQYF.

The gene calls are TRBV30 and TRBJ1-2; maybe TRBD1 (6 bases). The V gene lost 1 base and the J gene lost 4 bases, with 16 bases spanning the gap. Germline values: CDR1 GTSNPN, CDR2 SVGIG (reference sequence). CDR3 length: 15 residues. CDR3 nucleotides: TGTGCCTGGAGTGGTCCGGCAGGGGTGGGCTATGGCTACACCTTC. It specifies CAWSGPAGVGYGYTF.

The rearrangement links TRBV4-3 to TRBJ1-2; TRBD1 might be the D (5 bases). This CDR3 has 14 residues. V lost 0 bases to trimming and J lost 8 bases, with 13 bases between them. Germline CDR1 is LGHNA and CDR2 is YSLEER. The CDR3 region has the DNA TGCGCCAGCAGCCAAGATCCCCAGGGTGCGGGCTACACCTTC. Its protein product is CASSQDPQGAGYTF.

J is TRBJ2-3 and V is TRBV7-3; TRBD2 matches 13 bases. Germline CDR1 is SGHTA and CDR2 is FQGTGA. The V and J ends lost 5 bases and 2 bases, in that order; junction bases with no gene match: 4. CDR3 length equals 16 residues. The CDR3 protein is CASSTGTSGDTDTQYF. As DNA, the CDR3 is TGTGCCAGCAGCACCGGGACTAGCGGGGACACAGATACGCAGTATTTT. The entire variable domain, with the rest obtained from reference TRBV7-3 and TRBJ2-3, is as follows: GAGVSQTPSNKVTEKGKYVELRCDPISGHTALYWYRQSLGQGPEFLIYFQGTGAADDSGLPNDRFFAVRPEGSVSTLKIQRTERGDSAVYLCASSTGTSGDTDTQYFGPGTRLTVL.

Only one count was recorded for this clone. The rearrangement uses TRBV9 and TRBJ2-1, with D hard to call. Germline lookup yields CDR1 SGDLS and CDR2 YYNGEE. CDR3 length equals 14 residues. V lost 0 bases, J lost 6 bases, and 10 bases lay in between. CDR3 DNA sequence: TGTGCCAGCAGCGTAGTTGCAGGCGCCAATGAGCAGTTCTTC. It is translated as CASSVVAGANEQFF.

As for this clone: This sample also contains other DNA sequences that code for the same CDR3. V usage is TRBV6-5 and J usage is TRBJ1-1, with a tentative D call TRBD1 (5 bases). CDR1 is MNHEY, CDR2 SVGAGI, per germline. The CDR3 is 12 residues long. The V end lost 5 bases, the J end lost 1 base, and 5 bases lay between the germline ends. Written as DNA, the CDR3 is TGTGCCAGCAGTAGGGGGAACACTGAAGCTTTCTTT. As protein: CASSRGNTEAFF.

The V call is TRBV19, the J call TRBJ2-1, with D maybe TRBD1 (7 bases). This CDR3 has 17 residues. CDR1 is LNHDA and CDR2 is SQIVND in the germline V gene (reference sequence). Trimming removed 3 bases from V and 2 bases from J, with 17 bases in between. The CDR3 region has the DNA TGTGCCAGTAGTATTGGAGTAGGAGGGGGCCCCTACAATGAGCAGTTCTTC. Protein: CASSIGVGGGPYNEQFF.

This chain joins TRBV7-2 and TRBJ1-2, with TRBD1 matching 12 bases. This CDR3 contains 12 residues. From germline, CDR1 is SGHTA and CDR2 FQGNSA. Trimming cost V 1 base and J 14 bases; bases outside gene matches: 2. CDR3 bases: TGTGCCAGCAGCTTAGGGGACAGGGGGCGTACCTTC. Translating gives CASSLGDRGRTF.

The chain couples TRBV11-3 to TRBJ2-1; D perhaps matches TRBD2 (6 bases). The V and J ends lost 2 bases and 7 bases respectively, with 15 bases between them. From germline, CDR1 is SGHNT and CDR2 YENEEA. The CDR3 consists of 15 residues. The CDR3 nucleotides read TGTGCCAGCAGCTTAAGCGGGCAAACGGGGAATGAGCAGTTCTTC. The encoded protein is CASSLSGQTGNEQFF.

CDR3 bases: TGCGCCAGCAGCCAAGGGTACAGGGGGCCGTTCGAGCAGTACTTC. Translated: CASSQGYRGPFEQYF. This chain connects TRBV4-3 to TRBJ2-7, with TRBD1 matching 9 bases. Looked up from germline, CDR1 is LGHNA and CDR2 is YSLEER. V lost 1 base, J lost 6 bases, and 7 bases stayed unmatched. The CDR3 has 15 residues.

V gene TRBV9 combines with J gene TRBJ2-5; TRBD2 matches 9 bases. The CDR3 length is 16 residues. The germline V gene encodes CDR1 SGDLS and CDR2 YYNGEE. With 1 base clipped from V and 4 bases from J, the junction kept 8 bases outside the gene matches. CDR3 bases: TGTGCCAGCAGCGTATCATCCAGCGGGGGGCGAGAGACCCAGTACTTC. Encoded protein: CASSVSSSGGRETQYF.

This clone was seen only a few times. V usage is TRBV25-1 and J usage is TRBJ2-7, with 10 positions matching TRBD1. With V trimmed by 6 bases and J by 2 bases, 4 bases remained unmatched. Looked up from germline, CDR1 is MGHDK and CDR2 is SYGVNS. The CDR3 spans 14 residues. The CDR3 loop is CASRKGTGAYEQYF. CDR3 sequence (DNA): TGTGCCAGCAGGAAAGGGACAGGGGCCTACGAGCAGTACTTC.

This clone is a singleton in its sample. The rearrangement joins TRBV19 to TRBJ2-1; 8 nucleotides match TRBD2. The CDR3 has 16 residues. From germline, CDR1 is LNHDA and CDR2 SQIVND (reference sequence). Trimming at V came to 6 bases and at J to 0 bases, leaving 7 bases not matched to a gene. The DNA for the CDR3 is TGTGCCAGTAGCCTGAGGAGCGGGAGCTCCTACAATGAGCAGTTCTTC. It yields the protein CASSLRSGSSYNEQFF. Combining the CDR3 with reference TRBV19 and TRBJ2-1 gives the whole variable domain DGGITQSPKYLFRKEGQNVTLSCEQNLNHDAMYWYRQDPGQGLRLIYYSQIVNDFQKGDIAEGYSVSREKKESFPLTVTSAQKNPTAFYLCASSLRSGSSYNEQFFGPGTRLTVL.

This clone has only one observation. The chain combines TRBV5-1 with TRBJ2-3, with 7 bases aligning to TRBD2. With V trimmed by 1 base and J by 0 bases, 8 bases remained unmatched. CDR1 is SGHRS, CDR2 YFSETQ, per germline. The CDR3 is 17 amino acids. The CDR3 region is CASSLRLAGASTDTQYF. CDR3 nucleotide sequence: TGCGCCAGCAGCTTGCGACTAGCAGGAGCGAGCACAGATACGCAGTATTTT.

The chain carries TRBV2 and TRBJ2-5; possibly TRBD2 for D (5 bases). Germline CDR1 reads SNHLY; CDR2 reads FYNNEI. The V gene lost 2 bases and the J gene lost 3 bases, with 16 bases spanning the gap. The CDR3 has 16 residues. The DNA of the CDR3 is TGTGCCAGCAGTGAATTATGGACTGGAAGGAAAGAGACCCAGTACTTC. Its protein is CASSELWTGRKETQYF.

The chain is built from TRBV11-2 and TRBJ2-3; D is uncertain. This CDR3 comprises 17 residues. From germline, CDR1 is SGHAT and CDR2 FQNNGV. Trimming removed 1 base from V and 5 bases from J, with 19 bases in between. As DNA, the CDR3 is TGTGCCAGCAGCTTAGGCGTCGGTCCACCGAGGAGAGATACGCAGTATTTT. This gives the protein CASSLGVGPPRRDTQYF.

CDR3 coding DNA: TGTGCCAGCACCGTAGCGGGGGGAACAGATACGCAGTATTTT. It translates to CASTVAGGTDTQYF. This rearrangement joins TRBV7-9 to TRBJ2-3; TRBD2 agrees at 10 bases. The germline V gene has CDR1 SEHNR and CDR2 FQNEAQ (reference sequence). The CDR3 totals 14 residues. V shed 7 bases, J shed 3 bases, and the junction held 4 bases outside the gene matches.

This clone was detected only once. The chain is built from TRBV7-7 and TRBJ2-1; D perhaps matches TRBD2 (6 bases). Germline CDR1 reads SSHAT; CDR2 reads FNYEAQ (reference sequence). With 2 bases removed from V and 10 bases from J, the gap between germline ends came to 15 bases. CDR3 length equals 14 residues. The CDR3 here is CASSLHVDGSEQFF. For the CDR3, the DNA is TGTGCCAGCAGCTTACATGTTGACGGGAGCGAGCAGTTCTTC.

This clone was seen only a few times. This CDR3 reads CASRESQGGNQPQHF. In DNA, the CDR3 is TGTGCCAGTAGAGAATCACAGGGGGGGAATCAGCCCCAGCATTTT. The genes are TRBV19 and TRBJ1-5; 8 bases are a match to TRBD1. The germline V gene has CDR1 LNHDA and CDR2 SQIVND (reference sequence). The ends lost 6 bases at V and 4 bases at J; junction bases unmatched: 8. The CDR3 is made up of 15 amino acids.

In its sample, this clone was seen a few times. The chain links TRBV2 to TRBJ2-5; perhaps TRBD1 as D (6 bases). Per germline, CDR1 SNHLY and CDR2 FYNNEI. The CDR3 loop spans 15 amino acids. Trimming shortened V by 4 bases and J by 4 bases, and 16 bases separated the two germline ends. The CDR3 sequence: CASSVTGPPGETQYF. CDR3 DNA sequence: TGTGCCAGCAGTGTTACAGGGCCCCCGGGAGAGACCCAGTACTTC. The full variable domain, with the rest looked up from reference TRBV2 and TRBJ2-5, is EPEVTQTPSHQVTQMGQEVILRCVPISNHLYFYWYRQILGQKVEFLVSFYNNEISEKSEIFDDQFSVERPDGSNFTLKIRSTKLEDSAMYFCASSVTGPPGETQYFGPGTRLLVL.

The chain employs TRBV27 and TRBJ2-1; D might be TRBD2 (6 bases). Trimming shortened V by 3 bases and J by 8 bases, and 11 bases separated the two germline ends. The CDR3 is 13 residues long. CDR1 and CDR2 (germline): MNHEY, SMNVEV (reference sequence). CDR3 nucleotide sequence: TGTGCCAGCAGTTTCCAGGCGGGGTATGAGCAGTTCTTC. Amino acid sequence: CASSFQAGYEQFF.

The chain uses TRBV11-2 and TRBJ2-5; 12 bases line up with TRBD2. The germline gives CDR1 SGHAT, CDR2 FQNNGV. J was trimmed by 2 bases and V by 3 bases; bases with no gene match: 4. This CDR3 is built from 16 residues. The CDR3 is CASSFRLAGGQETQYF. CDR3 sequence (DNA): TGTGCCAGCAGCTTCAGGCTAGCGGGGGGGCAAGAGACCCAGTACTTC.

The J gene is TRBJ2-3, the V gene TRBV4-2; 9 bases agree with TRBD2. CDR1 and CDR2 (germline): LGHNA, YNFKEQ. This CDR3 is 16 amino acids long. After removal of 5 bases from V and 4 bases from J, the junction contained 10 bases not matched to a gene. In DNA form, the CDR3 reads TGTGCCAGCAGCAAGACTAGCGGACCTCCGGCAGATACGCAGTATTTT. It yields the protein CASSKTSGPPADTQYF.